A selection of T cell receptor beta chains follows, all from one sample in a study of T-cell reconstitution after alpha-beta-depleted transplantation in children. TCRdb called the PCR reads again in MiXCR, with one record for every CDR3 protein. The sample yields about 440,000 distinct CDR3 sequences, about 40% seen once. The specimen was PBMCs, collected before TCRalphabeta/CD19-depleted stem cell transplant. These receptors were obtained from a girl aged 2 to 10 with aplastic anemia, due to receive a stem cell transplant. The CDR3 runs from the conserved cysteine through the conserved F or W. D genes are given only for firm matches. For some rows the clone size is stated as once, few or many, or as a class when expanded; others skip it.

D gene,clone size,V gene,J gene,CDR3 protein,CDR3 DNA
TRBD2,NA,TRBV20-1,TRBJ2-7,CSASWGGAYEQYF,TGCAGTGCTAGCTGGGGAGGGGCCTACGAGCAGTACTTC
TRBD2,NA,TRBV5-1,TRBJ2-1,CASSLGLAGGTGNEQFF,TGCGCCAGCAGCCTGGGACTAGCGGGGGGTACAGGGAATGAGCAGTTCTTC
NA,NA,TRBV20-1,TRBJ2-7,CSALAEYSYEQYF,TGCAGTGCTTTAGCGGAATACTCCTACGAGCAGTACTTC
TRBD1,NA,TRBV7-9,TRBJ2-7,CASSTGWDRSYEQYF,TGTGCCAGCAGCACGGGGTGGGACAGATCCTACGAGCAGTACTTC
TRBD1,NA,TRBV5-1,TRBJ2-3,CASSLDRADTQYF,TGTGCCAGCAGCTTGGACAGGGCAGATACGCAGTATTTT
NA,NA,TRBV9,TRBJ2-3,CASSVGQGEADTQYF,TGTGCCAGCAGCGTAGGGCAGGGGGAGGCAGATACGCAGTATTTT
NA,NA,TRBV11-2,TRBJ2-7,CASSLDLVYEQYF,TGTGCCAGCAGCTTAGATCTCGTTTACGAGCAGTACTTC
TRBD2,NA,TRBV4-1,TRBJ2-7,CASSPETSVSSYEQYF,TGCGCCAGCAGCCCCGAGACTAGCGTGAGCTCCTACGAGCAGTACTTC
NA,few,TRBV7-2,TRBJ1-1,CASSLEVGTEAFF,TGTGCCAGCAGCTTAGAGGTGGGCACTGAAGCTTTCTTT
NA,few,TRBV29-1,TRBJ2-7,CSVDGGGHEQYF,TGCAGCGTGGACGGAGGGGGTCACGAGCAGTACTTC
NA,NA,TRBV6-4,TRBJ2-2,CASRPHGGGYTGELFF,TGTGCCAGCAGACCCCACGGCGGTGGGTACACCGGGGAGCTGTTTTTT
NA,few,TRBV12-3/TRBV12-4,TRBJ2-5,CASSLWSEETQYF,TGTGCCAGCAGTTTATGGTCAGAAGAGACCCAGTACTTC
NA,NA,TRBV28,TRBJ2-3,CASSSLVPDTQYF,TGTGCCAGCAGTTCCTTGGTCCCAGATACGCAGTATTTT
NA,many,TRBV18,TRBJ2-4,CASSPGKSKNIQYF,TGTGCCAGCTCACCAGGCAAGTCCAAAAACATTCAGTACTTC
TRBD2,NA,TRBV12-3/TRBV12-4,TRBJ2-5,CASSLGGAGEQETQYF,TGTGCCAGCAGTTTAGGAGGAGCGGGAGAACAAGAGACCCAGTACTTC
TRBD2,many,TRBV28,TRBJ2-1,CASSFPKREGNEYNEQFF,TGTGCCAGCAGTTTCCCCAAGCGGGAGGGGAATGAGTACAATGAGCAGTTCTTC
NA,NA,TRBV21-1,TRBJ2-1,CASSHQTGSSYNEQFF,TGTGCCAGCAGCCACCAGACAGGGAGCTCCTACAATGAGCAGTTCTTC
TRBD1,few,TRBV11-2,TRBJ2-1,CASSLGSGTGYNEQFF,TGTGCCAGCAGCTTGGGTTCCGGGACAGGCTACAATGAGCAGTTCTTC
NA,NA,TRBV29-1,TRBJ1-5,CSVESPTRRGQGSNQPQHF,TGCAGCGTTGAAAGCCCGACCCGGAGAGGGCAGGGTAGTAATCAGCCCCAGCATTTT
NA,NA,TRBV21-1,TRBJ2-1,CASSPTGNAKTSGPRGGLNEQFF,TGTGCCAGCAGCCCCACAGGGAACGCAAAGACTAGCGGGCCGAGGGGAGGGCTCAATGAGCAGTTCTTC
NA,few,TRBV20-1,TRBJ2-1,CSARGSLEVGRLYNEQFF,TGCAGTGCTAGGGGTTCCCTAGAGGTCGGGAGACTCTACAATGAGCAGTTCTTC
NA,few,TRBV15,TRBJ2-3,CATSAPGASDTQYF,TGTGCCACCAGCGCCCCGGGAGCCTCAGATACGCAGTATTTT
TRBD2,NA,TRBV15,TRBJ2-3,CATSRRERGTDTQYF,TGTGCCACCAGCAGGCGGGAGAGGGGCACAGATACGCAGTATTTT
NA,NA,TRBV27,TRBJ2-3,CASSLGLRKKDTQYF,TGTGCCAGCAGTTTGGGACTTCGAAAAAAAGATACGCAGTATTTT
NA,NA,TRBV12-3/TRBV12-4,TRBJ2-5,CASSLVMWETQYF,TGTGCCAGCAGTTTAGTTATGTGGGAGACCCAGTACTTC
TRBD1,NA,TRBV28,TRBJ2-7,CASSRDSGHEQYF,TGTGCCAGCAGCCGGGACAGTGGCCACGAGCAGTACTTC
NA,NA,TRBV5-1,TRBJ2-6,CASSLTGPPSGANVLTF,TGCGCCAGCAGCTTAACAGGTCCTCCCTCTGGGGCCAACGTCCTGACTTTC